This T cell receptor beta chain comes out of a study of blood T cell repertoires in COVID-19. Looking at the study overall: Researchers got acute and convalescent COVID-19 samples from the United States, Italy and Spain. PBMCs, B-cell-depleted T cells, or T cells were the source of the cDNA or gDNA that made up the material.

Germline V gene data show CDR1 as SGHRS and CDR2 as YFSETQ. V was pared by 6 bases and J by 3 bases, with 12 bases between. The CDR3 sequence is 13 residues long. In the original workflow: Reference gene primer amplification gave estimated nucleated cell counts. Some clones are missing from TCRdb's copy, which holds only in-frame ones; the method was immunoSEQ multiplex PCR. Clonal size and the V and J genes are those of that table, whereas D and trimming came from the DNA. This sample has 250,000 to 300,000 clones, with around 80% found just once. V and J are TRBV5-1 and TRBJ2-5; TRBD1 might be the D (6 bases). This sequence was found in a man older than 75 with acute or convalescent COVID-19. Sequenced sample: peripheral blood. DNA of the CDR3: TGCGCCAGCACAGGGACAAAAAAAGAGACCCAGTACTTC. Amino acid sequence: CASTGTKKETQYF.